The 18 T cell receptor beta chains given below trace back to one sample, sequenced in a study of T-cell memory formation after mild COVID-19. Each CDR3 protein is one row after TCRdb ran MiXCR on the 5' RACE reads. Seen here are around 400,000 distinct CDR3 sequences, around 24% observed once, and the top ten hold 7.5% to 10%. The sample comprised PBMCs or a T cell subset sorted from them (not recorded which). The receptor source for this set is an adult woman who had mild COVID-19 (a few samples of this study predate the infection). Cell type and time point are not known.

This clonotype was found once. The chain is built from TRBV2 and TRBJ1-5; 10 bases map to TRBD1. CDR3 length equals 15 residues. Germline V CDR1 and CDR2: SNHLY, FYNNEI. The ends lost 7 bases at V and 3 bases at J; junction bases unmatched: 6. The CDR3 sequence: CASKRDRGTNQPQHF. CDR3 coding DNA: TGTGCCAGCAAACGGGACAGGGGCACCAATCAGCCCCAGCATTTT.

The chain combines TRBV9 with TRBJ2-3; D perhaps matches TRBD2 (5 bases). CDR3 length: 14 residues. Trimming pared 5 bases from V and 2 bases from J, leaving 12 bases between. Germline CDR1 reads SGDLS; CDR2 reads YYNGEE. The CDR3 DNA follows: TGTGCCAGCAGTGCCCGGGAAACCACAGATACGCAGTATTTT. Its protein is CASSARETTDTQYF.

This clonotype came up many times. V usage is TRBV27 and J usage is TRBJ2-6; no clear D gene. Per germline, CDR1 MNHEY and CDR2 SMNVEV (reference sequence). The CDR3 extends over 15 amino acids. Trimming pared 3 bases from V and 0 bases from J, leaving 6 bases between. The CDR3 protein is CASSFGYSGANVLTF. CDR3 bases: TGTGCCAGCAGTTTCGGATACTCTGGGGCCAACGTCCTGACTTTC.

The chain carries TRBV5-6 and TRBJ2-1; 10 bases map to TRBD2. This CDR3 has 14 residues. With 1 base clipped from V and 7 bases from J, the junction kept 2 bases outside the gene matches. Germline V gene sequence: CDR1 SGHDT, CDR2 YYEEEE. The CDR3 region has the DNA TGTGCCAGCAGCTTGCCTAGCGGGAGTAATGAGCAGTTCTTC. As protein: CASSLPSGSNEQFF.

The chain joins TRBV4-1 to TRBJ1-1, with 9 bases identical to TRBD1. Losses at the gene ends were 0 bases for V and 6 bases for J; bases not matched to a gene: 8. Germline CDR1 and CDR2: MGHRA and YSYEKL. This CDR3 spans 16 amino acids. The CDR3 spells CASSQDRDRANAEAFF. CDR3 in DNA: TGCGCCAGCAGCCAAGATCGGGACAGGGCAAATGCTGAAGCTTTCTTT.

This clonotype turned up a few times. This chain uses TRBV2 with TRBJ2-3; D gene uncertain. CDR3 length: 15 amino acids. V gave up 5 bases and J gave up 3 bases, with 15 bases separating them. Germline loops: CDR1 SNHLY, CDR2 FYNNEI. CDR3 sequence reads: CASSRRLHTTDTQYF. The CDR3 DNA follows: TGTGCCAGCAGTCGGCGACTGCATACGACAGATACGCAGTATTTT.

The chain employs TRBV5-1 and TRBJ2-1; weak D call: TRBD2 (5 bases). Germline CDR1 and CDR2: SGHRS and YFSETQ. The length of the CDR3 is 13 residues. Trimming removed 3 bases from V and 12 bases from J, with 16 bases in between. CDR3 nucleotides: TGCGCCAGCAGCTCCACGGTGGGAGCGGTGCAGTTCTTC. Translated: CASSSTVGAVQFF.

The V and J genes are TRBV25-1 and TRBJ1-4; possible D gene TRBD1, 6 bases. V lost 6 bases, J lost 4 bases, and 15 bases lay in between. The CDR3 totals 15 residues. Germline V lookup: CDR1 MGHDK, CDR2 SYGVNS. For the CDR3, the DNA is TGTGCCAGCAGACAAACCGGGACACTTAATGAAAAACTGTTTTTT. Translated: CASRQTGTLNEKLFF.

The chain couples TRBV2 to TRBJ2-1; the D gene is possibly TRBD1 (6 bases). The CDR3 loop spans 14 amino acids. Trimming removed 10 bases from V and 2 bases from J, with 15 bases in between. Germline-derived CDR1 and CDR2 are SNHLY and FYNNEI. DNA of the CDR3: TGTGCCACCAGAATGGACAGAGCCTACAATGAGCAGTTCTTC. Protein sequence: CATRMDRAYNEQFF. Together with reference TRBV2 and TRBJ2-1, the CDR3 gives the full variable domain: EPEVTQTPSHQVTQMGQEVILRCVPISNHLYFYWYRQILGQKVEFLVSFYNNEISEKSEIFDDQFSVERPDGSNFTLKIRSTKLEDSAMYFCATRMDRAYNEQFFGPGTRLTVL.

This clonotype was detected only a few times. The chain employs TRBV6-5 and TRBJ2-5, with 10 bases identical to TRBD1. The CDR3 consists of 15 residues. The V gene's germline CDR1 is MNHEY and CDR2 SVGAGI. Trimming removed 0 bases from V and 5 bases from J; junction bases left unmatched: 3. DNA for the CDR3: TGTGCCAGCAGTTACTCGAGGACAGGGGGGGAGACCCAGTACTTC. Translating it yields CASSYSRTGGETQYF.

This clonotype was seen a single time. The chain joins TRBV18 to TRBJ2-3, with 8 bases that match TRBD2. The CDR3 contains 16 residues. Looked up from germline, CDR1 is KGHSH and CDR2 is LQKENI. The V gene end was trimmed by 1 base and the J gene end by 8 bases; junction bases not matched to a gene: 11. The CDR3 loop is CASSPRAGAFSSTQYF. Here the CDR3 DNA reads TGTGCCAGCTCACCACGAGCGGGAGCATTCTCCTCTACGCAGTATTTT.

This clonotype was counted only a few times. The chain employs TRBV12-3 or TRBV12-4 and TRBJ2-7; no clear D. V was pared by 6 bases and J by 2 bases, with 20 bases between. The CDR3 sequence is 16 residues long. CDR3 sequence: CASRLTGYSLTYEQYF. CDR3 nucleotide sequence: TGTGCCAGCAGGCTAACTGGGTACTCTCTTACCTACGAGCAGTACTTC.

Details on this clonotype: At one end the junction does not follow the germline gene, possibly because of a read error. The rearrangement links TRBV6-1 to TRBJ2-2, with 7 bases aligning to TRBD2. The CDR3 length is 15 residues. From germline, CDR1 is MNHNS and CDR2 SASEGT. The CDR3 coding sequence is TGTGCCAGCAGTGAAGCGGGAGGGGTCCCCGGGAAGCTGTTTTTT. This gives the protein CASSEAGGVPGKLFF.

CDR3 sequence: CASRIEKLFF. DNA of the CDR3: TGTGCCAGCAGGATTGAAAAACTGTTTTTT. The V call is TRBV2, the J call TRBJ1-4; D not resolved. The CDR3 is 10 amino acids. Per the germline V gene, CDR1 is SNHLY and CDR2 is FYNNEI. V lost 6 bases and J lost 7, with 3 bases in between.

The rearrangement links TRBV7-2 to TRBJ2-7, with a weak D call TRBD2 (5 bases). Trimming cost V 2 bases and J 4 bases, with 24 bases left between them. Germline-derived CDR1 and CDR2 are SGHTA and FQGNSA. There are 18 residues in the CDR3. The CDR3 is CASSLRGLAIRDAYEQYF. The CDR3 DNA follows: TGTGCCAGCAGCTTACGGGGATTGGCAATAAGAGATGCGTACGAGCAGTACTTC. Using reference TRBV7-2 and TRBJ2-7 for the parts outside the CDR3, the full variable domain is GAGVSQSPSNKVTEKGKDVELRCDPISGHTALYWYRQSLGQGLEFLIYFQGNSAPDKSGLPSDRFSAERTGGSVSTLTIQRTQQEDSAVYLCASSLRGLAIRDAYEQYFGPGTRLTVT.

This clonotype was observed once. The CDR3: CASSLSADHYEQYF. The CDR3 nucleotides are TGTGCCAGCAGCTTGTCAGCGGACCACTACGAGCAGTACTTC. The chain recombines TRBV5-4 with TRBJ2-7, with D perhaps TRBD2 (5 bases). V was cut by 1 base and J by 3 bases, with 11 bases left in between. The CDR3 spans 14 residues. CDR1 and CDR2 (germline): SGHNT, YYREEE (reference sequence). The complete variable domain, with remaining parts taken from reference TRBV5-4 and TRBJ2-7, reads ETGVTQSPTHLIKTRGQQVTLRCSSQSGHNTVSWYQQALGQGPQFIFQYYREEENGRGNFPPRFSGLQFPNYSSELNVNALELDDSALYLCASSLSADHYEQYFGPGTRLTVT.

This chain connects TRBV10-3 to TRBJ2-7; 10 bases align to TRBD1. With 3 bases clipped from V and 2 bases from J, the junction kept 4 bases outside the gene matches. The CDR3 contains 15 residues. Looked up from germline, CDR1 is ENHRY and CDR2 is SYGVKD. The CDR3 DNA sequence: TGTGCCATCAGTGACACAGACAGGGGGCCCTACGAGCAGTACTTC. Its protein product is CAISDTDRGPYEQYF.

V usage is TRBV14 and J usage is TRBJ2-1; D uncertain. From germline, CDR1 is SGHDN and CDR2 FVKESK. The V gene lost 4 bases and the J gene lost 10 bases, with 14 bases spanning the gap. This CDR3 contains 13 residues. This chain's CDR3 is CASSLTWAAEQFF. The CDR3 nucleotides are TGTGCCAGCAGCCTGACGTGGGCCGCGGAGCAGTTCTTC.